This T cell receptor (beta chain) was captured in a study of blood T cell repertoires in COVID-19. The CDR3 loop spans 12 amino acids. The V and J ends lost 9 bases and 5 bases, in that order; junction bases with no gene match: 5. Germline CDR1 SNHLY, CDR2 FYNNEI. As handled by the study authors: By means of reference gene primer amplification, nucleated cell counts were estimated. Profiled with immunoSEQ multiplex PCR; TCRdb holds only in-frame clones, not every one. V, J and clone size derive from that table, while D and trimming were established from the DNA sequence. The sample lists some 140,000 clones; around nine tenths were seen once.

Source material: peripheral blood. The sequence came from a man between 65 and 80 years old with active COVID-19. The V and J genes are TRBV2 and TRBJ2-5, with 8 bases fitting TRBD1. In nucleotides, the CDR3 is TGTGCCAGTTTAGACAGGGGTGAGACCCAGTACTTC. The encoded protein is CASLDRGETQYF. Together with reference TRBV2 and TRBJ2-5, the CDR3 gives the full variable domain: EPEVTQTPSHQVTQMGQEVILRCVPISNHLYFYWYRQILGQKVEFLVSFYNNEISEKSEIFDDQFSVERPDGSNFTLKIRSTKLEDSAMYFCASLDRGETQYFGPGTRLLVL.